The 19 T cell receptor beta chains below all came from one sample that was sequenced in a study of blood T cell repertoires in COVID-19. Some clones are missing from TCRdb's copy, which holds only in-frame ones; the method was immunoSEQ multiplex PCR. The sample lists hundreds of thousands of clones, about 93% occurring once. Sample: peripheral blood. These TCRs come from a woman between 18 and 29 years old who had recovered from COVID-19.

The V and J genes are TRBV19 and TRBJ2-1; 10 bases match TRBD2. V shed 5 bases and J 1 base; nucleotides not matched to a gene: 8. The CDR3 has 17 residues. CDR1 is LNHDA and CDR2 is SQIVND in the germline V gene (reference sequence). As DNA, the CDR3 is TGTGCCAGTAGTGCGGGGGATAGCGGGAGGTCCTACAATGAGCAGTTCTTC. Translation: CASSAGDSGRSYNEQFF.

The CDR3 spells CASSPGTSGVYNEQFF. The CDR3 DNA sequence: TGTGCCAGCTCACCGGGGACTAGCGGGGTTTACAATGAGCAGTTCTTC. V is TRBV18 and J is TRBJ2-1, with 13 bases aligning to TRBD2. This CDR3 region has 16 residues. The ends lost 3 bases at V and 4 bases at J; junction bases unmatched: 3. Germline V gene sequence: CDR1 KGHSH, CDR2 LQKENI.

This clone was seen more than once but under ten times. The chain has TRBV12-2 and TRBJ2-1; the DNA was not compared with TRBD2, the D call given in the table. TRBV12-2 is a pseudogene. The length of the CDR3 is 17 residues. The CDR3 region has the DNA TGTGCAAGTCGCATACTAAAGGGACTAGCGGGTTACAATGAGCAGTTCTTC. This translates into CASRILKGLAGYNEQFF.

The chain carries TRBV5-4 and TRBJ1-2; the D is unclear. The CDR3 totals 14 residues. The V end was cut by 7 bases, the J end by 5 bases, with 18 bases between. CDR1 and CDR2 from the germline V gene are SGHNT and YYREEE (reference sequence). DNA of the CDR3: TGTGCCAGCGGGAGGGTGGAGGGTATATATGGCTACACCTTC. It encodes CASGRVEGIYGYTF.

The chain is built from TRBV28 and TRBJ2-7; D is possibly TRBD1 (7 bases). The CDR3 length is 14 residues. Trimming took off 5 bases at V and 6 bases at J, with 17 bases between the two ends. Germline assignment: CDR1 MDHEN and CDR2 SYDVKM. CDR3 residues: CASSPETQGGEQYV. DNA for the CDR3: TGTGCCAGCAGTCCAGAGACTCAGGGGGGCGAGCAGTACGTC.

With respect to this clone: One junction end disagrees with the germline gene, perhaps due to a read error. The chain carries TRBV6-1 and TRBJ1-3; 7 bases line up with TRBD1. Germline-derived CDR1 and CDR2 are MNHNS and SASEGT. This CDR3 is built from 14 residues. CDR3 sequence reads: CASGDRVTGNTIYF. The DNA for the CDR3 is TGTGCCAGCGGTGACAGGGTAACTGGAAACACCATATATTTT.

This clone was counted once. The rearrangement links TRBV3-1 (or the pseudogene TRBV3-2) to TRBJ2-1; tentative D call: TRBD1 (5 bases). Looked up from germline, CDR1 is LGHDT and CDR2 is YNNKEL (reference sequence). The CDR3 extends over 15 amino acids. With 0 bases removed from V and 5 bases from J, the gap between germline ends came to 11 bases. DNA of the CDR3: TGTGCCAGCAGCCAAGAACCCATAGGGGACAATGAGCAGTTCTTC. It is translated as CASSQEPIGDNEQFF.

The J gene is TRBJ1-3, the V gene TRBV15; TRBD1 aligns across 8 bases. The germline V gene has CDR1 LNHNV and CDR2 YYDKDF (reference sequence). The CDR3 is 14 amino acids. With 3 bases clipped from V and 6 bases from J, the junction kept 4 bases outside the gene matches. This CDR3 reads CATSSGRGPNTIYF. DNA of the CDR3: TGTGCCACCAGCAGCGGCAGGGGGCCAAACACCATATATTTT.

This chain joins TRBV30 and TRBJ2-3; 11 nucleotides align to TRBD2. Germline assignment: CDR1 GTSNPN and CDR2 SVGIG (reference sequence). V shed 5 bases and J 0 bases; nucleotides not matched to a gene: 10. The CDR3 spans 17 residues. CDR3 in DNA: TGTGCCTGGGGGGCCGGGACTAGCGGTGCTAGCACAGATACGCAGTATTTT. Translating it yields CAWGAGTSGASTDTQYF. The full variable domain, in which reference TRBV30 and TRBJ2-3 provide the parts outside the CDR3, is SQTIHQWPATLVQPVGSPLSLECTVEGTSNPNLYWYRQAAGRGLQLLFYSVGIGQISSEVPQNLSASRPQDRQFILSSKKLLLSDSGFYLCAWGAGTSGASTDTQYFGPGTRLTVL.

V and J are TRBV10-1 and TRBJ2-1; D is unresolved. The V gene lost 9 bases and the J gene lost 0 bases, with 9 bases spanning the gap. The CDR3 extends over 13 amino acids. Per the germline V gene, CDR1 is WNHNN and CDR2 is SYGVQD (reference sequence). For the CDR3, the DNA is TGCGCCAGTGACTCAAGCTCCTACAATGAGCAGTTCTTC. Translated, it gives CASDSSSYNEQFF.

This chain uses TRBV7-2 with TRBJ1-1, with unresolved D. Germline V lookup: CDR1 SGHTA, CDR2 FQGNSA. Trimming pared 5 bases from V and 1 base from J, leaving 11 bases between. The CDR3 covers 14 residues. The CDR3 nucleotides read TGTGCCAGCAGCGCGAGTTCACGGAACACTGAAGCTTTCTTT. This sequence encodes CASSASSRNTEAFF.

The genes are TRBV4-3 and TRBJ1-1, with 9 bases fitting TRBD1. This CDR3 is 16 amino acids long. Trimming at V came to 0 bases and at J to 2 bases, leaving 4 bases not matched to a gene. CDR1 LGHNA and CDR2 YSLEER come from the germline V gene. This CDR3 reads CASSQDGTGSNTEAFF. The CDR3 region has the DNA TGCGCCAGCAGCCAAGATGGGACAGGGAGTAACACTGAAGCTTTCTTT.

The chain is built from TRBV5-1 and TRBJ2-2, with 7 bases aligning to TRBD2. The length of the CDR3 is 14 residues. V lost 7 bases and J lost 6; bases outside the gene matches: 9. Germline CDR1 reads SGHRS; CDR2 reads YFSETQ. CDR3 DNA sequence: TGCGCCAGCGGATGGACTAGAGGCGCCGGGGAGCTGTTTTTT. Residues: CASGWTRGAGELFF.

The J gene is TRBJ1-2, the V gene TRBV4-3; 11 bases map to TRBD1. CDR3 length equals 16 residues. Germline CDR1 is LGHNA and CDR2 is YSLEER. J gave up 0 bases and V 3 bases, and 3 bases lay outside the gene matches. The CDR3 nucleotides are TGCGCCAGCAGCCAGACGGGACAGGGGGCTAACTATGGCTACACCTTC. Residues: CASSQTGQGANYGYTF.

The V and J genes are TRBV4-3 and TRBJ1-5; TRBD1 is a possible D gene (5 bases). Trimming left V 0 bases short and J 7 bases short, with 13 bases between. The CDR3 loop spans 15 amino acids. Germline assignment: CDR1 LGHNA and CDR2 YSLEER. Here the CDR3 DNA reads TGCGCCAGCAGCCAAGATGGGGGGTCTGGACAGCCCCAGCATTTT. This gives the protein CASSQDGGSGQPQHF.

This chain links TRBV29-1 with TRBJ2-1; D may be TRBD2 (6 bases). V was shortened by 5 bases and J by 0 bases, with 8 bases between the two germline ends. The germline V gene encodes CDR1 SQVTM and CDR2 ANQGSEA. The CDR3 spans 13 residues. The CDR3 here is CSVFGSSYNEQFF. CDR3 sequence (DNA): TGCAGCGTTTTCGGGAGCTCCTACAATGAGCAGTTCTTC.

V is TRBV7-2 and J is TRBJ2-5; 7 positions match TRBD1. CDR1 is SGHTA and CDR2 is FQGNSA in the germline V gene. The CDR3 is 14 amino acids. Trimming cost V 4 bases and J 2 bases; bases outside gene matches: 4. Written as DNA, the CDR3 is TGTGCCAGCAGCTCTAACAGGGGACAAGAGACCCAGTACTTC. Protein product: CASSSNRGQETQYF.

The CDR3 reads CASGPGGGANTEAFF. The CDR3 DNA sequence: TGTGCTAGTGGTCCGGGCGGGGGGGCTAACACTGAAGCTTTCTTT. This chain uses TRBV12-5 with TRBJ1-1, with D perhaps matching TRBD1 (6 bases). V was shortened by 5 bases and J by 2 bases, with 15 bases between the two germline ends. The CDR3 loop spans 15 amino acids. The germline CDR1 and CDR2 sequences are LGHNT and FRNRAP.

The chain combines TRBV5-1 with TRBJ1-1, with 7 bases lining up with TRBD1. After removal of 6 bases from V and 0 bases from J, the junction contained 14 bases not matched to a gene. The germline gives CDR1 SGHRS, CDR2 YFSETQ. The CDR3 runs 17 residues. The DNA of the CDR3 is TGCGCCAGCAAGGGGGCGAGGACCACTTTCATGAACACTGAAGCTTTCTTT. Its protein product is CASKGARTTFMNTEAFF.